Below, one T cell receptor beta chain is given with its context. This clonotype was observed a handful of times. Its target antigen remains unknown. No much larger clonotype is one base removed from it; base qualities were not supplied. The listed sequencing device is Illumina HiSeq 2500. TCR beta libraries were prepared by quantitative 5'-RACE with molecular barcodes. For the original study's pipeline: To identify disease-linked TCR variants, a new computational method was used, one built on a probabilistic model of VDJ rearrangement. TCRdb trimmed public reads at Q25 via fastp, called clones via MiXCR and kept in-frame beta chains. Every distinct CDR3 protein forms one entry, paired with its most common genes and DNA. What appears here as the V and J calls and clone size reflects TCRdb's work, not the paper's. The sample includes 300,000 to 400,000 distinct CDR3 sequences, with approximately 22% observed a single time. The ten largest clones capture 10% to 15% of the sample.

The data are from a study of CD8 T cells in ankylosing spondylitis (dated by TCRdb to the late 2010s). As for the study more broadly: T cell receptor beta repertoires were profiled in healthy donors and ankylosing spondylitis patients so that disease-linked TCR variants could be found. The full study cohort was made up of approximately 24 ankylosing spondylitis patients and about a hundred healthy donors. Peripheral blood was sampled, and synovial fluid was also collected from ankylosing spondylitis patients. Paper-wide results and their limitations: A TCR beta motif made up of several highly homologous amino acid variants appeared to be characteristic of blood from ankylosing spondylitis patients. Some motif variants had previously been reported in the synovial fluid and blood of reactive arthritis patients, which suggests shared mechanisms of disease initiation. In peripheral blood, the disease-linked clones were found at relatively low frequencies and had a CD8+ phenotype. The disease-linked clones were reported as significantly enriched in matched synovial fluid samples from ankylosing spondylitis patients.

The CDR3 spans 18 residues, from the cysteine through the phenylalanine. Of all the DNA, just the CDR3 is kept, 54 bases in frame from base 1. V and J lose 7 bases and 7 bases, and a span of 31 bases separates them. Based on the germline V gene, the CDR1 and CDR2 sequences are SGHVS and FQNEAQ. The sequence is built from TRBV7-8 and TRBJ2-5; matching of 5 bases hints at TRBD1 as the D gene. Sequencing input: blood, either unsorted or a sorted T cell fraction (not recorded which). This TCR came from a male donor with ankylosing spondylitis or in good health (not recorded which). The CDR3 loop reads CASTEITYDRESRGTQYF. The sequenced DNA: TGTGCCAGCACCGAGATCACATACGACAGAGAGTCAAGAGGGACCCAGTACTTC.